The sequence of this T cell receptor (beta chain) was determined in a study of blood T cell repertoires in COVID-19 (dated by TCRdb to 2020 to 2022). About the study as a whole: Collaborator samples came from the United States, Italy and Spain and covered acute and convalescent phases of COVID-19. The material from the prospective study consisted of cDNA or gDNA derived from T cells, B-cell-depleted T cells, or PBMCs. Deeply sampled blood TCRbeta repertoires from subjects exposed to, actively infected with, or recovered from COVID-19 were included in the dataset. The repertoires were released in a freely available public database intended as a resource for research on the immune response to SARS-CoV-2. Samples were obtained from the ongoing ImmuneRACE study (first 160 participants) and from over 1,000 subjects provided by 6 global collaborators. Sample metadata almost always included a de-identified subject ID, COVID-19 status, age in years and sex. HLA class I and class II types, where available, came from metadata supplied by the sample provider rather than from assay-based typing. General conclusions and limits of the study: The amount of clinical and demographic metadata varied by source and participant and was provided uncurated.

To note about this clone: Its target antigen remains unknown. The input lacks base qualities; no much larger clone sits a single base away.

The junction carries 13 bases between V and J, which are trimmed by 1 base and 3 bases respectively. The CDR3 goes from the cysteine to the phenylalanine over 15 residues. The kept DNA is CDR3 alone, 45 bases in frame from the first base. CDR1 is given as LGHDT and CDR2 as YNNKEL, both from the germline V gene (reference sequence). One collaborating source in Seattle enrolled patients while the patients were actively infected and followed the patients over time throughout the course of disease. Collaborating institutions collected whole blood in K2EDTA tubes following their own protocols. For TCRbeta analysis, collaborators shipped samples in one of three forms: frozen whole blood, isolated PBMCs, or DNA extracted from either of those sample types. The immunoSEQ Assay, a bias-controlled multiplex PCR, was used to amplify TCRbeta CDR3 regions from genomic DNA. The authors' pipeline ran thus. Nucleated cell counts per sample were estimated from amplification of reference gene primers within the assay. Sequence reads were collapsed and filtered to measure the absolute abundance of every unique TCRbeta CDR3 rearrangement. For each sample, productive Simpson clonality was calculated as the square root of Simpson's diversity index across productive rearrangements. Entries here come from immuneACCESS through TCRdb and include only in-frame sequences with V and J called. Some clones fail to appear in such tables; in the studies checked, an unresolved V gene covers under half of the shortfall, and the cause of the remainder is unknown. From that table come the V and J calls and clone size; the DNA was used to work out D and trimming. The sample has 100,000 to 150,000 clones on record, approximately 90% of them singletons. The ten largest clones take up roughly 3.9% of the sample.

The rearrangement combines TRBV3-1 (or the pseudogene TRBV3-2) with TRBJ2-7, with TRBD2 tentatively as D gene (6 bases match). This clonotype was sampled from a man between 60 and 70 years old with COVID-19, enrolled during active disease. Material: peripheral blood. The CDR3 reads as follows: CASSQVGSNRYEQYF. Read as DNA, the sequence is TGTGCCAGCAGCCAAGTCGGGAGTAATCGCTACGAGCAGTACTTC.